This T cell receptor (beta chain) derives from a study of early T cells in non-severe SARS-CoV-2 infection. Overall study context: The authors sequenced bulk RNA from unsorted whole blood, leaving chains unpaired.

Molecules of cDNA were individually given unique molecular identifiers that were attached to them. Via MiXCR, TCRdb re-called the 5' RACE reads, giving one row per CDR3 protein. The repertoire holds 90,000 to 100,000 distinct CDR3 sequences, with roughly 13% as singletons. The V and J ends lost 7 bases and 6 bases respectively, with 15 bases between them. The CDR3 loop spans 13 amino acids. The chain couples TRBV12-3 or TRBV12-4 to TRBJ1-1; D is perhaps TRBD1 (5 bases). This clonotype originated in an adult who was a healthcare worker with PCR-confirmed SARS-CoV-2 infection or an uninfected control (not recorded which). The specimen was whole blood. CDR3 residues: CASNRDGPPEAFF. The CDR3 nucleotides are TGTGCCAGCAACCGGGACGGGCCTCCTGAAGCTTTCTTT.